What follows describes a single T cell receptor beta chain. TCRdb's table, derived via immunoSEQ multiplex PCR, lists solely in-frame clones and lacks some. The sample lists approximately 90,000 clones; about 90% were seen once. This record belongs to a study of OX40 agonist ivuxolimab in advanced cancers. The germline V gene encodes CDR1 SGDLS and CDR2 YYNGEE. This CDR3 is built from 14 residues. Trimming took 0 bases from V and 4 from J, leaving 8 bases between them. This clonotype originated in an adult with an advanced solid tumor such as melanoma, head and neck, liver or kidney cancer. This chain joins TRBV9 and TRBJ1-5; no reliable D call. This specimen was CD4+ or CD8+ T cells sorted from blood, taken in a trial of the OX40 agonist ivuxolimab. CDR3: CASSVAGENQPQHF. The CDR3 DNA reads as TGTGCCAGCAGCGTAGCCGGGGAAAATCAGCCCCAGCATTTT.